This T cell receptor beta chain comes out of a study of Ad26.COV2.S vaccination and SARS-CoV-2 variants. Overall study: Donor was in the COV1001 Ad26.COV2.S trial arm. Participants got Ad26.COV2.S intramuscularly, once or twice 56 days apart.

Profiled with immunoSEQ multiplex PCR; TCRdb holds only in-frame clones, not every one. The data hold roughly 700,000 clones, with roughly 90% observed a single time. Stated treatment: some 20 received Ad26.COV2.S at low or high dose, single or two shots; 5 received placebo; per-sample allocation not given. The investigators took samples on day 63 after the first vaccine or placebo injection. The sample was peripheral blood, taken in a trial of Ad26.COV2.S vaccine versus placebo. This receptor was identified in a person aged 18-65 years who received the Ad26.COV2.S COVID-19 vaccine or a placebo.

Here the CDR3 reads CASSLQGSSNYGYTF. The CDR3 DNA reads as TGCGCCAGCAGCTTGCAAGGTTCATCTAACTATGGCTACACCTTC. The V and J genes are TRBV5-1 and TRBJ1-2; D call uncertain. Deletions cut 1 base from V and 0 bases from J, with 10 bases between. CDR1 and CDR2 (germline): SGHRS, YFSETQ. This CDR3 comprises 15 residues.